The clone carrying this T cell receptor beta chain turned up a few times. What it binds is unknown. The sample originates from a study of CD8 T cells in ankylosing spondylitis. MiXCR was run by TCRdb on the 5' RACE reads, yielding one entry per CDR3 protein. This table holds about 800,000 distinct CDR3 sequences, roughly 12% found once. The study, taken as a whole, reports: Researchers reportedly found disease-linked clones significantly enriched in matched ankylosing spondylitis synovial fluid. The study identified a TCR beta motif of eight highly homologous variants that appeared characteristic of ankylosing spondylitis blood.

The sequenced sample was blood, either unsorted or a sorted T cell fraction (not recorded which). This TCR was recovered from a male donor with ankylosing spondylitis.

The CDR3 nucleotides read TGCAGTGCTAGAGAAGGCGGGGCGGACACTGAAGCTTTCTTT. Translated, it gives CSAREGGADTEAFF. The chain employs TRBV20-1 and TRBJ1-1; D is possibly TRBD1 (5 bases). V shed 0 bases and J shed 3 bases, with 11 bases lying between them. Germline V CDR1 and CDR2: DFQATT, SNEGSKA (reference sequence). This CDR3 region has 14 residues.